The 21 T cell receptor beta chains in this list originate from one sample, sequenced in a study of blood T cell repertoires in COVID-19. Assay used: immunoSEQ multiplex PCR; TCRdb lists only in-frame clones, some missing. The sample lists approximately 47,000 clones; approximately 84% were seen once. Material for sequencing was peripheral blood. The receptor set was obtained from a man aged 60 to 75 with acute or convalescent COVID-19.

This clone was detected only once. The chain recombines TRBV12-5 with TRBJ2-5; D unclear. Trimming shortened V by 3 bases and J by 3 bases, and 5 bases separated the two germline ends. CDR1 is LGHNT, CDR2 FRNRAP, per germline. CDR3 length: 12 residues. CDR3 residues: CASGLTEETQYF. DNA for the CDR3: TGTGCTAGTGGTTTAACAGAAGAGACCCAGTACTTC.

This clone has only one observation. The chain joins TRBV5-6 to TRBJ2-7, with 9 bases identical to TRBD1. The CDR3 has 15 residues. CDR1 and CDR2 from the germline V gene are SGHDT and YYEEEE. The junction had 7 bases not matched to a gene; V was cut back by 0 bases and J by 6 bases. The CDR3: CASSLAGTGILEQYF. CDR3 coding DNA: TGTGCCAGCAGCTTGGCCGGGACAGGGATTCTCGAGCAGTACTTC.

The rearrangement joins TRBV18 to TRBJ1-5; 7 nucleotides line up with TRBD1. With V trimmed by 2 bases and J by 2 bases, 6 bases remained unmatched. Germline CDR1 and CDR2: KGHSH and LQKENI. CDR3 size: 16 residues. Written as DNA, the CDR3 is TGTGCCAGCTCACCAAAGGGGGCTATTGGCAATCAGCCCCAGCATTTT. It specifies CASSPKGAIGNQPQHF.

The rearrangement joins TRBV5-1 to TRBJ2-1; tentatively, D is TRBD2 (5 bases). V was pared by 0 bases and J by 2 bases, with 15 bases between. CDR3 length: 17 residues. The germline CDR1 and CDR2 sequences are SGHRS and YFSETQ. The CDR3 DNA follows: TGCGCCAGCAGCTTGGGACCTAGCCATGGGCCCTACAATGAGCAGTTCTTC. This codes for CASSLGPSHGPYNEQFF. The whole variable domain, filled in from reference TRBV5-1 and TRBJ2-1, reads KAGVTQTPRYLIKTRGQQVTLSCSPISGHRSVSWYQQTPGQGLQFLFEYFSETQRNKGNFPGRFSGRQFSNSRSEMNVSTLELGDSALYLCASSLGPSHGPYNEQFFGPGTRLTVL.

J is TRBJ1-1 and V is TRBV4-1; D call uncertain. This CDR3 is built from 13 residues. The V gene's germline CDR1 is MGHRA and CDR2 YSYEKL. The germline V and J ends were trimmed by 4 bases and 0 bases, with 6 bases remaining between them. CDR3: CASSPHLNTEAFF. CDR3 DNA: TGCGCCAGCAGCCCCCATTTGAACACTGAAGCTTTCTTT.

The J gene is TRBJ1-1, the V gene TRBV27; 7 bases are a match to TRBD1. This CDR3 is 14 amino acids long. CDR1 MNHEY and CDR2 SMNVEV come from the germline V gene (reference sequence). V lost 2 bases, J lost 1 base, and 1 base stayed unmatched. The CDR3 DNA sequence: TGTGCCAGCAGTTTAAACAGGGGGAACACTGAAGCTTTCTTT. Amino acid sequence: CASSLNRGNTEAFF.

The gene calls are TRBV5-1 and TRBJ1-1; 8 bases are shared with TRBD1. Germline V gene lookup returns CDR1 SGHRS and CDR2 YFSETQ. The CDR3 covers 17 residues. The trim removed 0 bases at V and 0 bases at J, leaving 7 bases unmatched. CDR3 in amino acids: CASSLAGDRGMNTEAFF. For the CDR3, the DNA is TGCGCCAGCAGCTTGGCAGGCGACAGGGGCATGAACACTGAAGCTTTCTTT.

The rearrangement links TRBV7-8 to TRBJ1-1; 8 bases fit TRBD1. Per the germline V gene, CDR1 is SGHVS and CDR2 is FQNEAQ. The CDR3 runs 14 residues. V lost 4 bases to trimming and J lost 1 base; unmatched junction nucleotides: 2. Here the CDR3 reads CASSSGTGNTEAFF. The CDR3 DNA follows: TGTGCCAGCAGCTCCGGGACAGGGAACACTGAAGCTTTCTTT. Combining the CDR3 with reference TRBV7-8 and TRBJ1-1 gives the whole variable domain GAGVSQSPRYKVAKRGQDVALRCDPISGHVSLFWYQQALGQGPEFLTYFQNEAQLDKSGLPSDRFFAERPEGSVSTLKIQRTQQEDSAVYLCASSSGTGNTEAFFGQGTRLTVV.

The rearrangement uses TRBV19 and TRBJ1-5; 8 positions match TRBD1. V shed 5 bases, J shed 3 bases, and the junction held 6 bases outside the gene matches. The CDR3 contains 15 residues. Germline V lookup: CDR1 LNHDA, CDR2 SQIVND (reference sequence). CDR3 DNA sequence: TGTGCCAGTAGTGCGGACAGGGTAAACAATCAGCCCCAGCATTTT. This sequence encodes CASSADRVNNQPQHF.

V usage is TRBV5-1 and J usage is TRBJ1-2; TRBD1 agrees at 8 bases. Germline V lookup: CDR1 SGHRS, CDR2 YFSETQ. V shed 0 bases and J 0 bases; nucleotides not matched to a gene: 13. This CDR3 comprises 19 residues. The CDR3 region is CASSLGAGGTRGTNYGYTF. CDR3 DNA sequence: TGCGCCAGCAGCTTGGGTGCAGGGGGCACGAGGGGCACTAACTATGGCTACACCTTC.

The V gene is TRBV11-2, the J gene TRBJ1-1, with 9 bases identical to TRBD1. Germline lookup yields CDR1 SGHAT and CDR2 FQNNGV. V lost 6 bases, J lost 5 bases, and 13 bases stayed unmatched. This CDR3 has 16 amino acids. The CDR3 loop reads CASSLDTGGLGTEAFF. CDR3 DNA: TGTGCCAGCAGTCTTGATACAGGGGGCTTGGGAACTGAAGCTTTCTTT.

CDR3 in DNA: TGTGCCAGCAGTTACTCCGAGAAGGGAGGGTGGAATGGCTACACCTTC. This codes for CASSYSEKGGWNGYTF. This chain links TRBV6-6 with TRBJ1-2; no firm D call. V lost 0 bases, J lost 6 bases, and 17 bases lay in between. This CDR3 comprises 16 residues. CDR1 MNHNY and CDR2 SVGAGI come from the germline V gene (reference sequence).

This clone has more than one count but fewer than ten. This chain's CDR3 is CASSQDRQGNYEQYF. The CDR3 region has the DNA TGCGCCAGCAGCCAAGATCGACAGGGGAACTACGAGCAGTACTTC. V and J are TRBV4-3 and TRBJ2-7; 8 nucleotides match TRBD1. J was trimmed by 3 bases and V by 0 bases; bases with no gene match: 4. In germline, CDR1 is LGHNA, CDR2 YSLEER. This CDR3 has 15 residues.

The rearrangement uses TRBV6-1 and TRBJ1-3; 8 bases map to TRBD1. Germline lookup yields CDR1 MNHNS and CDR2 SASEGT. Trimming took 4 bases from V and 0 from J; bases not matched to a gene: 5. The CDR3 length is 16 residues. The CDR3 spells CASSAPGGRSGNTIYF. CDR3 bases: TGTGCCAGCAGTGCCCCAGGGGGCCGCTCTGGAAACACCATATATTTT.

The chain combines TRBV3-1 (or the pseudogene TRBV3-2) with TRBJ2-7; TRBD1 is a possible D gene (5 bases). V gave up 5 bases and J gave up 2 bases, with 7 bases separating them. The CDR3 length is 12 residues. Germline V gene lookup returns CDR1 LGHDT and CDR2 YNNKEL (reference sequence). The CDR3 region is CASSATAYEQYF. As DNA, the CDR3 is TGTGCCAGCAGCGCGACAGCCTACGAGCAGTACTTC.

This clone has only one observation. The chain has TRBV3-1 (or the pseudogene TRBV3-2) and TRBJ1-5, with 7 bases identical to TRBD1. After removal of 4 bases from V and 4 bases from J, the junction contained 4 bases not matched to a gene. In germline, CDR1 is LGHDT, CDR2 YNNKEL (reference sequence). This CDR3 is 14 amino acids long. The CDR3 loop reads CASSPRDRNQPQHF. CDR3 sequence (DNA): TGTGCCAGCAGCCCCCGGGACAGAAATCAGCCCCAGCATTTT.

V is TRBV12-3 or TRBV12-4 and J is TRBJ1-5; tentatively, D is TRBD1 (6 bases). The CDR3 is 13 residues long. With 5 bases removed from V and 6 bases from J, the gap between germline ends came to 11 bases. This chain's CDR3 is CASSIQGVQPQHF. CDR3 nucleotide sequence: TGTGCCAGCAGTATACAGGGAGTTCAGCCCCAGCATTTT.

The chain joins TRBV2 to TRBJ1-5; D ambiguous. CDR1 is SNHLY, CDR2 FYNNEI, per germline. The length of the CDR3 is 14 residues. V was shortened by 8 bases and J by 4 bases, with 15 bases between the two germline ends. CDR3 sequence: CASGPLNTNQPQHF. CDR3 coding DNA: TGTGCCAGCGGGCCCTTGAATACAAATCAGCCCCAGCATTTT.

This rearrangement joins TRBV2 to TRBJ2-7; 9 positions match TRBD2. The CDR3 is made up of 15 amino acids. The germline V gene has CDR1 SNHLY and CDR2 FYNNEI. V lost 4 bases, J lost 3 bases, and 7 bases stayed unmatched. For the CDR3, the DNA is TGTGCCAGCAGTGGAGAAGCGGGGGGCATCTACGAGCAGTACTTC. The encoded protein is CASSGEAGGIYEQYF.

This chain links TRBV28 with TRBJ2-2, with TRBD1 as a possible D gene (6 bases). The CDR3 is 14 amino acids. Trimming cost V 2 bases and J 5 bases, with 9 bases left between them. Germline CDR1 MDHEN, CDR2 SYDVKM. The CDR3 here is CASSLTGRTGELFF. The CDR3 DNA reads TGTGCCAGCAGTTTAACAGGGCGGACCGGGGAGCTGTTTTTT. The whole variable domain, filled in from reference TRBV28 and TRBJ2-2, reads DVKVTQSSRYLVKRTGEKVFLECVQDMDHENMFWYRQDPGLGLRLIYFSYDVKMKEKGDIPEGYSVSREKKERFSLILESASTNQTSMYLCASSLTGRTGELFFGEGSRLTVL.

CDR3 residues: CASSQRNYGYTF. For the CDR3, the DNA is TGTGCCAGCAGCCAGCGGAACTATGGCTACACCTTC. The rearrangement uses TRBV7-2 and TRBJ1-2; D not resolved. The germline V gene encodes CDR1 SGHTA and CDR2 FQGNSA. CDR3 length equals 12 residues. V dropped 5 bases and J dropped 2 bases, with 6 bases sitting between them.